The 32 T cell receptor beta chains below were found in one sample sequenced in a study of shared clonotypes between healthy human individuals (dated by TCRdb to between 2020 and 2021). The library was obtained by the immunoSEQ multiplex PCR assay. Imported from immuneACCESS, the table was reduced by TCRdb to in-frame sequences with V and J called. These copies leave out some clones; in studies compared against another copy, an unresolved V gene accounts for under half, and the cause of the remainder is not known. This sample is represented by some 1 million clones; about 76% of them were singletons. The biggest ten clones account for 1.4% of the sample. What was sequenced was memory CD4+ T cells sorted from blood. The cell subset or site label, read with the paper, signifies: CD45RA-negative fraction. Source of these receptors: a man aged 18 to 30 in good health.

The chain uses TRBV5-1 and TRBJ2-5; D is possibly TRBD1 or TRBD2 (5 bases each). The V gene lost 3 bases and the J gene lost 5 bases, with 17 bases spanning the gap. CDR3 length: 15 residues. The germline CDR1 and CDR2 sequences are SGHRS and YFSETQ. CDR3 in amino acids: CASSWGNTRQETQYF. CDR3 bases: TGCGCCAGCAGCTGGGGGAATACCAGACAGGAGACCCAGTACTTC.

This chain links TRBV11-3 with TRBJ2-2, with D possibly TRBD2 on 6 matching bases. The germline V and J ends were trimmed by 6 bases and 0 bases, with 11 bases remaining between them. Germline V gene data show CDR1 as SGHNT and CDR2 as YENEEA. The CDR3 consists of 15 residues. The CDR3 DNA sequence: TGTGCCAGCAGTAGTGGAGGGACGAACACCGGGGAGCTGTTTTTT. Its translation: CASSSGGTNTGELFF.

This clone was seen a few times. The chain has TRBV6-5 and TRBJ2-4, with D possibly TRBD2 on 5 matching bases. This CDR3 is 14 amino acids long. V was cut by 2 bases and J by 4 bases, with 9 bases left in between. Looked up from germline, CDR1 is MNHEY and CDR2 is SVGAGI. The DNA for the CDR3 is TGTGCCAGCAGTTACCCCTGGGAGAAAAACATTCAGTACTTC. This encodes CASSYPWEKNIQYF.

In this sample, this clone turned up a few times. The chain recombines TRBV9 with TRBJ2-2; the D gene is possibly TRBD2 (5 bases). V dropped 6 bases and J dropped 2 bases, with 14 bases sitting between them. This CDR3 is built from 15 residues. The germline V gene encodes CDR1 SGDLS and CDR2 YYNGEE. CDR3 in DNA: TGTGCCAGCACCTACTCCGGGATTAACACCGGGGAGCTGTTTTTT. Protein sequence: CASTYSGINTGELFF.

The chain links TRBV7-8 to TRBJ1-1; D perhaps matches TRBD1 (5 bases). Germline V CDR1 and CDR2: SGHVS, FQNEAQ. This CDR3 contains 17 residues. V was trimmed by 1 base and J by 2 bases, leaving 17 bases between them. The CDR3 DNA sequence: TGTGCCAGCAGCTTAGATATAGGTGGGGGTCGTAACACTGAAGCTTTCTTT. Protein sequence: CASSLDIGGGRNTEAFF.

The gene calls are TRBV5-1 and TRBJ2-7, with 9 bases that match TRBD2. CDR3 length equals 17 residues. Germline values: CDR1 SGHRS, CDR2 YFSETQ. The V segment lost 0 bases and the J segment 7 bases; nucleotides outside the gene matches: 14. This CDR3 is CASSLEVAGALSKEQYF. The CDR3 DNA reads as TGCGCCAGCAGCTTGGAAGTAGCGGGAGCTCTCTCTAAAGAGCAGTACTTC.

The V call is TRBV14, the J call TRBJ1-2; D gene uncertain. CDR1 and CDR2 (germline): SGHDN, FVKESK. V lost 0 bases, J lost 8 bases, and 10 bases lay in between. The CDR3 spans 13 residues. This CDR3 is CASSQETHRGYTF. The CDR3 nucleotides are TGTGCCAGCAGCCAAGAGACTCACCGGGGCTACACCTTC.

This clone was seen a single time. The rearrangement joins TRBV21-1 to TRBJ1-2. TRBV21-1 is designated a pseudogene. This CDR3 spans 15 amino acids. The chain's CDR3 is CASSKAPLANYGYTF. The CDR3 DNA reads TGTGCCAGCAGCAAAGCGCCCTTAGCTAACTATGGCTACACCTTC.

The gene calls are TRBV11-2 and TRBJ2-2; D is perhaps TRBD1 or TRBD2 (8 bases each). CDR1 and CDR2 (germline): SGHAT, FQNNGV. Trimming pared 6 bases from V and 7 bases from J, leaving 15 bases between. The CDR3 totals 14 residues. The CDR3 sequence is CASRVSGTGGELFF. The CDR3 DNA reads as TGTGCCAGCAGGGTTAGCGGGACAGGCGGGGAGCTGTTTTTT. Variable domain in full (rest from reference TRBV11-2 and TRBJ2-2): EAGVAQSPRYKIIEKRQSVAFWCNPISGHATLYWYQQILGQGPKLLIQFQNNGVVDDSQLPKDRFSAERLKGVDSTLKIQPAKLEDSAVYLCASRVSGTGGELFFGEGSRLTVL.

Concerning this clone: This sample also contains other DNA sequences that code for the same CDR3. The chain recombines TRBV18 with TRBJ2-3, with TRBD1 as a possible D gene (5 bases). The V end was cut by 3 bases, the J end by 1 base, with 8 bases between. The germline CDR1 and CDR2 sequences are KGHSH and LQKENI. This CDR3 has 14 residues. The CDR3 is CASSPQGGTDTQYF. The DNA for the CDR3 is TGTGCCAGCTCACCTCAGGGTGGCACAGATACGCAGTATTTT.

This rearrangement joins TRBV6-5 to TRBJ2-3; D may correspond to TRBD1 or TRBD2 (5 bases each). The CDR3 runs to 15 residues. Trimming took 5 bases from V and 2 from J, leaving 14 bases between them. Germline V lookup: CDR1 MNHEY, CDR2 SVGAGI. Written as DNA, the CDR3 is TGTGCCAGCAGTCATGGTCCAGGGACCACAGATACGCAGTATTTT. This sequence encodes CASSHGPGTTDTQYF.

The chain joins TRBV6-5 to TRBJ2-3; D might be TRBD1 (6 bases). The CDR3 is made up of 14 amino acids. Deletions cut 6 bases from V and 2 bases from J, with 12 bases between. From germline, CDR1 is MNHEY and CDR2 SVGAGI. CDR3 in DNA: TGTGCCAGCAGCCCCGGACAGTACACAGATACGCAGTATTTT. Residues: CASSPGQYTDTQYF.

The chain uses TRBV18 and TRBJ2-3; a possible D gene is TRBD1 (5 bases). CDR1 and CDR2 (germline): KGHSH, LQKENI. The V end was cut by 4 bases, the J end by 5 bases, with 13 bases between. CDR3 length: 14 residues. The CDR3 here is CASSRGSQGDTQYF. For the CDR3, the DNA is TGTGCCAGCTCACGTGGGTCGCAGGGAGATACGCAGTATTTT. The full variable domain, in which reference TRBV18 and TRBJ2-3 provide the parts outside the CDR3, is NAGVMQNPRHLVRRRGQEARLRCSPMKGHSHVYWYRQLPEEGLKFMVYLQKENIIDESGMPKERFSAEFPKEGPSILRIQQVVRGDSAAYFCASSRGSQGDTQYFGPGTRLTVL.

The chain carries TRBV7-2 and TRBJ2-1; TRBD2 matches at 7 bases. Per germline, CDR1 SGHTA and CDR2 FQGNSA. The J segment lost 5 bases and the V segment lost 6 bases, leaving 10 bases of the junction unmatched. CDR3 length: 15 amino acids. CDR3 sequence: CASRYFGLDNNEQFF. DNA of the CDR3: TGTGCCAGCAGGTATTTTGGACTAGATAACAATGAGCAGTTCTTC.

The chain has TRBV28 and TRBJ2-2; TRBD2 agrees at 11 bases. The CDR3 length is 15 residues. The ends lost 5 bases at V and 7 bases at J; junction bases unmatched: 6. CDR1 is MDHEN, CDR2 SYDVKM, per germline. The DNA for the CDR3 is TGTGCCAGCAGTCCAGGGACTAGCGGACTCGGGGAGCTGTTTTTT. This encodes CASSPGTSGLGELFF. The full variable domain, in which reference TRBV28 and TRBJ2-2 provide the parts outside the CDR3, is DVKVTQSSRYLVKRTGEKVFLECVQDMDHENMFWYRQDPGLGLRLIYFSYDVKMKEKGDIPEGYSVSREKKERFSLILESASTNQTSMYLCASSPGTSGLGELFFGEGSRLTVL.

The CDR3 sequence: CASSVQPTSDYNEQFF. The CDR3 nucleotides are TGTGCCAGCAGCGTTCAGCCGACTAGCGACTACAATGAGCAGTTCTTC. The chain has TRBV9 and TRBJ2-1; TRBD2 matches at 8 bases. This CDR3 has 16 amino acids. From germline, CDR1 is SGDLS and CDR2 YYNGEE. Unmatched junction bases numbered 7, after V lost 2 bases and J lost 3 bases.

This chain joins TRBV27 and TRBJ2-3; perhaps TRBD2 as D (5 bases). Trimming removed 8 bases from V and 1 base from J, with 16 bases in between. CDR3 length: 15 residues. CDR1 and CDR2 (germline): MNHEY, SMNVEV (reference sequence). The CDR3 DNA reads as TGTGCCAGCCGAGAAGGAGGTGTGGGCACAGATACGCAGTATTTT. Its protein product is CASREGGVGTDTQYF.

The chain joins TRBV4-3 to TRBJ1-4, with D perhaps matching TRBD1 (6 bases). The V gene's germline CDR1 is LGHNA and CDR2 YSLEER. Trimming left V 0 bases short and J 5 bases short, with 22 bases between. This CDR3 has 19 amino acids. The CDR3: CASSQDSPTGGGRNEKLFF. The DNA for the CDR3 is TGCGCCAGCAGCCAAGATTCTCCGACTGGAGGGGGGAGAAATGAAAAACTGTTTTTT.

The chain recombines TRBV18 with TRBJ1-1; D unclear. V was clipped by 0 bases and J by 4 bases, with 9 bases between them. Germline V lookup: CDR1 KGHSH, CDR2 LQKENI. This CDR3 contains 14 residues. The CDR3 DNA reads TGTGCCAGCTCACCACCGAGCAGGACCACTGAAGCTTTCTTT. Its protein product is CASSPPSRTTEAFF. Full variable domain (remainder filled in from reference TRBV18 and TRBJ1-1): NAGVMQNPRHLVRRRGQEARLRCSPMKGHSHVYWYRQLPEEGLKFMVYLQKENIIDESGMPKERFSAEFPKEGPSILRIQQVVRGDSAAYFCASSPPSRTTEAFFGQGTRLTVV.

V usage is TRBV27 and J usage is TRBJ2-2; tentative D call: TRBD1 (5 bases). V was cut by 3 bases and J by 4 bases, with 12 bases left in between. In germline, CDR1 is MNHEY, CDR2 SMNVEV (reference sequence). This CDR3 has 15 residues. CDR3 residues: CASSLGPSVTGELFF. In DNA, the CDR3 is TGTGCCAGCAGTTTGGGGCCCTCCGTCACCGGGGAGCTGTTTTTT.

V and J are TRBV5-1 and TRBJ1-1; 8 bases fit TRBD1. J gave up 4 bases and V 2 bases, and 7 bases lay outside the gene matches. This CDR3 is 15 amino acids long. Germline V gives CDR1 SGHRS, CDR2 YFSETQ. The CDR3 reads CASSLLSQGATEAFF. The CDR3 DNA sequence: TGCGCCAGCAGCTTACTTAGTCAGGGGGCCACTGAAGCTTTCTTT.

The chain employs TRBV6-6 and TRBJ2-1; D gene uncertain. Trimming left V 5 bases short and J 4 bases short, with 15 bases between. The CDR3 extends over 15 amino acids. Germline V CDR1 and CDR2: MNHNY, SVGAGI (reference sequence). The DNA of the CDR3 is TGTGCCAGCAGTATCGACCTCGGAAAGTACAATGAGCAGTTCTTC. It yields the protein CASSIDLGKYNEQFF.

The V and J genes are TRBV11-2 and TRBJ1-5, with 10 positions matching TRBD1. CDR3 length: 16 amino acids. Germline values: CDR1 SGHAT, CDR2 FQNNGV. The V gene end was trimmed by 0 bases and the J gene end by 5 bases; junction bases not matched to a gene: 4. The CDR3 is CASSLEGTGVHQPQHF. The CDR3, as DNA: TGTGCCAGCAGCTTAGAGGGGACAGGGGTGCATCAGCCCCAGCATTTT.

V is TRBV5-1 and J is TRBJ1-2; D possibly corresponds to TRBD1 (6 bases). CDR3 size: 16 residues. Trimming removed 3 bases from V and 2 bases from J, with 17 bases in between. CDR1 is SGHRS and CDR2 is YFSETQ in the germline V gene. Here the CDR3 reads CASSWEATGGNYGYTF. The CDR3 DNA reads TGCGCCAGCAGCTGGGAAGCAACCGGGGGCAACTATGGCTACACCTTC.

The V and J genes are TRBV25-1 and TRBJ1-6; 8 nucleotides align to TRBD1. This CDR3 has 15 amino acids. Germline assignment: CDR1 MGHDK and CDR2 SYGVNS. Losses at the gene ends were 3 bases for V and 3 bases for J; bases not matched to a gene: 1. The chain's CDR3 is CASSEDRVYNSPLHF. The CDR3 bases are TGTGCCAGCAGTGAGGACAGGGTCTATAATTCACCCCTCCACTTT.

V usage is TRBV6-5 and J usage is TRBJ1-2, with D possibly matching TRBD1 (5 bases). The CDR3 length is 14 residues. V lost 6 bases and J lost 5, with 16 bases in between. From germline, CDR1 is MNHEY and CDR2 SVGAGI. This CDR3 reads CASRGRRKLYGYTF. The CDR3 DNA sequence: TGTGCCAGCAGGGGACGACGGAAGCTTTATGGCTACACCTTC.

This clone appeared a few times. This CDR3 is also generated by other DNA sequences in the sample. The rearrangement joins TRBV7-6 to TRBJ2-7; 7 bases match TRBD1. This CDR3 region has 15 residues. The V segment lost 1 base and the J segment 0 bases; nucleotides outside the gene matches: 3. From germline, CDR1 is SGHVS and CDR2 FNYEAQ. The chain's CDR3 is CASSLGGTASYEQYF. CDR3 coding DNA: TGTGCCAGCAGCTTAGGGGGGACAGCCTCCTACGAGCAGTACTTC. The full variable domain, with the rest looked up from reference TRBV7-6 and TRBJ2-7, is GAGVSQSPRYKVTKRGQDVALRCDPISGHVSLYWYRQALGQGPEFLTYFNYEAQQDKSGLPNDRFSAERPEGSISTLTIQRTEQRDSAMYRCASSLGGTASYEQYFGPGTRLTVT.

This chain uses TRBV6-5 with TRBJ2-7; TRBD1 is a possible D gene (6 bases). The length of the CDR3 is 14 residues. V was clipped by 2 bases and J by 2 bases, with 10 bases between them. Per germline, CDR1 MNHEY and CDR2 SVGAGI. As DNA, the CDR3 is TGTGCCAGCAGTTACAGGTGGGGGCCCTACGAGCAGTACTTC. Translation gives CASSYRWGPYEQYF.

The chain links TRBV7-9 to TRBJ2-7; possibly TRBD1 for D (5 bases). V was trimmed by 8 bases and J by 6 bases, leaving 11 bases between them. The CDR3 loop spans 11 amino acids. CDR1 is SEHNR, CDR2 FQNEAQ, per germline (reference sequence). The CDR3 is CASRRQGEQYF. The CDR3, as DNA: TGTGCCAGCCGACGCCAGGGCGAGCAGTACTTC.

Turning to this clone: One end of the junction fails to match germline, which may point to a read error. The V call is TRBV7-7, the J call TRBJ2-7, with 7 bases aligning to TRBD1. CDR1 is SSHAT, CDR2 FNYEAQ, per germline (reference sequence). This CDR3 spans 13 amino acids. The DNA of the CDR3 is TGTGCTAGCAGCCAGGGGGTCTCCTACGAGCAGTACTTC. This gives the protein CASSQGVSYEQYF.

The chain carries TRBV10-3 and TRBJ2-7; D may be TRBD1 (6 bases). Trimming left V 3 bases short and J 0 bases short, with 9 bases between. From germline, CDR1 is ENHRY and CDR2 SYGVKD. The CDR3 is made up of 14 amino acids. Written as DNA, the CDR3 is TGTGCCATCAGTGACAGGGGACGCTCCTACGAGCAGTACTTC. Protein sequence: CAISDRGRSYEQYF.

The rearrangement uses TRBV19 and TRBJ1-3; D gene unclear. Germline assignment: CDR1 LNHDA and CDR2 SQIVND (reference sequence). The CDR3 extends over 14 amino acids. Trimming removed 7 bases at V and 4 bases at J, with 14 bases between. The DNA for the CDR3 is TGTGCCAGTATCTCCCGGAGGTCAGGAAACACCATATATTTT. Protein product: CASISRRSGNTIYF.